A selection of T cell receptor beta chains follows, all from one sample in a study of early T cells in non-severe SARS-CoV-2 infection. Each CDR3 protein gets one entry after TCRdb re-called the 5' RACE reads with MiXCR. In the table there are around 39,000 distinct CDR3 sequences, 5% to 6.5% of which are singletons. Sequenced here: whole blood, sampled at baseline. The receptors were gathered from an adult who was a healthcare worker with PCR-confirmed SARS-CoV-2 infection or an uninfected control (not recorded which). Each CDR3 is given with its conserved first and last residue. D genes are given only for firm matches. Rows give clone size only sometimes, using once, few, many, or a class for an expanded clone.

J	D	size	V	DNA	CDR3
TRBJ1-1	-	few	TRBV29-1	TGCAGCGTGTATGACCATTTAGCGGGCTTGAACACTGAAGCTTTCTTT	CSVYDHLAGLNTEAFF
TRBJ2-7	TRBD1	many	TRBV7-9	TGTGCCAGCAGCTTAAGGACAGGAGCCGACGAGCAGTACTTC	CASSLRTGADEQYF
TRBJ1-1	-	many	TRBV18	TGTGCCAGCTCACCGACAGGAACAAACACTGAAGCTTTCTTT	CASSPTGTNTEAFF
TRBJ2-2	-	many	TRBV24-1	TGTGCCACCTCCGGGACCCCGAACACCGGGGAGCTGTTTTTT	CATSGTPNTGELFF
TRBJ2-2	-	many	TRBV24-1	TGTGCCACCAGTGATTTGGGTGAGAACACCGGGGAGCTGTTTTTT	CATSDLGENTGELFF
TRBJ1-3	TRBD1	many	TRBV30	TGTGCCTGGAGTGTCTACAGGGGAGTGGACACCATATATTTT	CAWSVYRGVDTIYF
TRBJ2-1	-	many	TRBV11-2	TGTGCCAGCAGCTTAGTCGGTGGGACGGGGAGGAATGAGCAGTTCTTC	CASSLVGGTGRNEQFF
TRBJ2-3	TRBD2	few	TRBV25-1	TGTGCCAGCAGTGACCTGGGACTAGCGGGAGTGAGGGATACGCAGTATTTT	CASSDLGLAGVRDTQYF
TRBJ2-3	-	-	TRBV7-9	TGTGCCAGCATTTCTAGCACAGATACGCAGTATTTT	CASISSTDTQYF
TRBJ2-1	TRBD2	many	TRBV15	TGTGCCACCAGCAGATCACCCGGGACTAGCGGGTACAATGAGCAGTTCTTC	CATSRSPGTSGYNEQFF
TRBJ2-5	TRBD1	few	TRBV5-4	TGTGCCAGCAGCAAGGGACAGCAAGAGACCCAGTACTTC	CASSKGQQETQYF
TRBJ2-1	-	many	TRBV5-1	TGCGCCAGCAGACCTGGACCAGGGTCTTCCTCCTACAATGAGCAGTTCTTC	CASRPGPGSSSYNEQFF
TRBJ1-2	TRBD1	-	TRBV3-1	TGTGCCAGCAGCTCCGGGACAGGGGGCATCTACACCTTC	CASSSGTGGIYTF
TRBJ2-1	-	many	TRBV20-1	TGCAGTGCTAGAGATTTCGTCGGTAGTCAGCAGTTCTTC	CSARDFVGSQQFF
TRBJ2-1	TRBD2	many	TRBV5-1	TGCGCCAGCAGCCTCTCCGGACTAGCGGGAGGAAATGAGCAGTTCTTC	CASSLSGLAGGNEQFF
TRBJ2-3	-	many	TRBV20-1	TGCAGTGCTAGAGAAAGCGGATGGTCAGATACGCAGTATTTT	CSARESGWSDTQYF
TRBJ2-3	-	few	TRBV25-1	TGTGCCAGCAGTGAATTCCTTAACACAGATACGCAGTATTTT	CASSEFLNTDTQYF
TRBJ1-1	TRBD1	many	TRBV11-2	TGTGCCAGCAGATCTCTTGACAGGGTGACTGAAGCTTTCTTT	CASRSLDRVTEAFF
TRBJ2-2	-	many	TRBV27	TGTGCCAGCAGTTTGATAGGGCCTGGGGGCACCGGGGAGCTGTTTTTT	CASSLIGPGGTGELFF
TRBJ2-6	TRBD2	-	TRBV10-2	TGCGCCAGCAGTCGGACTAGCTGGAGCTCTGGGGCCAACGTCCTGACTTTC	CASSRTSWSSGANVLTF
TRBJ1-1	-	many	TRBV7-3	TGTGCCAGCAGCTTAATGCCGGACACTGAAGCTTTCTTT	CASSLMPDTEAFF
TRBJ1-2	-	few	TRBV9	TGTGCCAGCAGCGTAGACGGGGCATCGGCCTATGGCTACACCTTC	CASSVDGASAYGYTF
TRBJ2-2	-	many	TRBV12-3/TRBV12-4	TGTGCCAGCAGCTTCCCTACGGGGGCAGGAACCGGGGAGCTGTTTTTT	CASSFPTGAGTGELFF
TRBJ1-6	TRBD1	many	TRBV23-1	TGCGCCAGCAGTAGGACAGGGGGCGGGAGCTCCTATAATTCACCCCTCCACTTT	CASSRTGGGSSYNSPLHF
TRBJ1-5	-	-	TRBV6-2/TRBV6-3	TGTGCCAGCAGTTACAATATGATGGGCCGCGGCGGATCCCAGCCCCAGCATTTT	CASSYNMMGRGGSQPQHF
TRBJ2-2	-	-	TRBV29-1	TGCAGCGTTGAAGACCAGAGAGCAACCGGGGAGCTGTTTTTT	CSVEDQRATGELFF
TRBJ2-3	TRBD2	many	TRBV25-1	TGTGCCAGCAGTGATAGTACTAGCGGGACTTTGACAGATACGCAGTATTTT	CASSDSTSGTLTDTQYF
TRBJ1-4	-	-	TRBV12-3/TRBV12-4	TGTGCCAGCAGTTTCCAGGCGCGCACTAATGAAAAACTGTTTTTT	CASSFQARTNEKLFF
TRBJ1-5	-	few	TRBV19	TGTGCCAGTAGTATTGCGGATTTCAATCAGCCCCAGCATTTT	CASSIADFNQPQHF
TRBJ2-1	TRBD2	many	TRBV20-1	TGCAGTGCCACCTCGCGGGTTAAGCGGGATGGAGTTAGGAATGAGCAGTTCTTC	CSATSRVKRDGVRNEQFF
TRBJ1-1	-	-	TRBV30	TGTGCCTGGAGTTTGCGTGGCGTGGAGATGAACACTGAAGCTTTCTTT	CAWSLRGVEMNTEAFF
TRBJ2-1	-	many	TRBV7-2	TGTGCCAGCAGCTCCTCCGGGACGAAGAGAGGCAATGAGCAGTTCTTC	CASSSSGTKRGNEQFF
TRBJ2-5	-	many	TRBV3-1	TGTGCCAGCAGCCACGGGGGAGTAGCGGAGCACTCACTGTACCAAGAGACCCAGTACTTC	CASSHGGVAEHSLYQETQYF
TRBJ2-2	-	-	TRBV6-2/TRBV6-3	TGTGCCAGCAGTGATGCGGGCGGGGAGCTGTTTTTT	CASSDAGGELFF
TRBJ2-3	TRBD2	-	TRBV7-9	TGTGCCAGCAGCTTAACTAGCGGATTCACAGATACGCAGTATTTT	CASSLTSGFTDTQYF
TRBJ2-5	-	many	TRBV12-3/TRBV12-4	TGTGCCAGCAGTTTCCTGGAAGAGACCCAGTACTTC	CASSFLEETQYF